Listed below are T cell receptor beta chains from one sample, sequenced in a study of T cell repertoires in cytomegalovirus infection. MiXCR, run by TCRdb on the reads, gives a single entry per CDR3 protein. The sample has some 150,000 distinct CDR3 sequences, roughly 32% seen once. Their antigens remain unidentified. The material was CD8+ T cells from cultured PBMCs, obtained from culture after CMV antigen stimulation. These receptors all stem from a human donor in good health (CMV status not recorded). Some clones in this sample may be carry-over from other donors' samples. CDR3s leave out the opening cysteine and the closing phenylalanine or tryptophan. For some rows the clone size is stated as once, few or many, or as a class when expanded; others skip it.

size: few; J: TRBJ2-1; V: TRBV6-6; CDR3: ASSYTDNEQF
size: NA; J: TRBJ2-2; V: TRBV7-6; CDR3: ASSLAVGGLPGELF
size: NA; J: TRBJ2-1; V: TRBV20-1; CDR3: SARGLLGDNEQF
size: few; J: TRBJ2-5; V: TRBV7-4; CDR3: ASSPRTGRDQETQY
size: NA; J: TRBJ2-7; V: TRBV2; CDR3: ATTGQAPYEQY
size: NA; J: TRBJ2-5; V: TRBV6-5; CDR3: ASSRPTSGGAETQY
size: NA; J: TRBJ1-2; V: TRBV19; CDR3: ASRILRGQNYGYT
size: NA; J: TRBJ1-1; V: TRBV7-9; CDR3: ASGQSADTEAF
size: NA; J: TRBJ1-4; V: TRBV6-5; CDR3: ASSYISFGTNEKLF
size: few; J: TRBJ2-1; V: TRBV6-5; CDR3: ATLRQGASNEQF
size: NA; J: TRBJ2-1; V: TRBV28; CDR3: ASSFDKGLHNEQF
size: few; J: TRBJ2-3; V: TRBV19; CDR3: ASSIRGAGARSATDTQY
size: few; J: TRBJ1-2; V: TRBV6-5; CDR3: ASSPMTGDYGYT
size: many; J: TRBJ1-2; V: TRBV19; CDR3: ATRQGTGLYGYT
size: NA; J: TRBJ2-7; V: TRBV29-1; CDR3: SVKGGTSGYYEQY
size: NA; J: TRBJ1-1; V: TRBV6-5; CDR3: ASSYGTGVGTEAF
size: once; J: TRBJ1-1; V: TRBV9; CDR3: ASSVGPPNTEAF
size: few; J: TRBJ2-7; V: TRBV4-1; CDR3: ASSPRDRGLYEQY
size: many; J: TRBJ1-2; V: TRBV19; CDR3: ASTLDLSYGYT
size: NA; J: TRBJ2-1; V: TRBV29-1; CDR3: SVEGHLSSYNEQF
size: few; J: TRBJ2-3; V: TRBV6-5; CDR3: ASSYSSGPGNTQY
size: NA; J: TRBJ1-1; V: TRBV6-1; CDR3: ASSAGHFPTEAF
size: few; J: TRBJ1-1; V: TRBV28; CDR3: ASSPPGRGHIEAF
size: NA; J: TRBJ1-1; V: TRBV19; CDR3: ASTRGTGNTEAF
size: NA; J: TRBJ1-1; V: TRBV6-1; CDR3: ASSESVLNTEAF
size: NA; J: TRBJ2-3; V: TRBV10-2; CDR3: ASSYSGGYTDTQY
size: NA; J: TRBJ1-1; V: TRBV28; CDR3: ASSPRWGRNTEAF
size: few; J: TRBJ1-5; V: TRBV27; CDR3: ASRPSEDQPQH
size: few; J: TRBJ2-7; V: TRBV4-1; CDR3: ASSPGTGAYEQY
size: NA; J: TRBJ1-1; V: TRBV2; CDR3: ASSEWKGNTEAF
size: few; J: TRBJ2-1; V: TRBV24-1; CDR3: ATSASGAPEQF
size: NA; J: TRBJ2-5; V: TRBV5-4; CDR3: ASSLQGAWETQY
size: NA; J: TRBJ2-5; V: TRBV6-1; CDR3: ATRQRGWETQY
size: NA; J: TRBJ1-5; V: TRBV4-1; CDR3: ASSQGANLPQH
size: NA; J: TRBJ1-2; V: TRBV27; CDR3: ASSTTLGSHGYT
size: few; J: TRBJ2-7; V: TRBV28; CDR3: ASSLPLGQSVARSSYEQY
size: NA; J: TRBJ1-5; V: TRBV27; CDR3: ASRIKGYSNQPQH
size: NA; J: TRBJ2-3; V: TRBV19; CDR3: ASSMVGGDTQY
size: few; J: TRBJ2-7; V: TRBV7-9; CDR3: ASSRSGRGISYEQY
size: NA; J: TRBJ1-2; V: TRBV19; CDR3: ASSVASYYGYT
size: few; J: TRBJ1-1; V: TRBV4-1; CDR3: ASSQEVYNEAF
size: many; J: TRBJ1-6; V: TRBV15; CDR3: ATSRSRNYNSPLH
size: few; J: TRBJ2-7; V: TRBV6-6; CDR3: ASSFQLEYSHEQY
size: few; J: TRBJ1-2; V: TRBV19; CDR3: ASKPAGTASNYGYT
size: once; J: TRBJ1-6; V: TRBV7-3; CDR3: ASSNPSVAGDDSPLH